One sample yielded the 3 T cell receptor beta chains listed below, sequenced in a study of blood T cells in healthy people across ages. Primers used in a second PCR of roughly 6 to 11 cycles were a sample-barcoded 5' primer and a J-beta primer mix. TCRdb redid the calling of the 5' RACE reads with MiXCR, one entry per CDR3 protein. Seen here are 630,000 or so distinct CDR3 sequences, approximately 29% observed once, and the top ten hold approximately 15%. The sample taken for sequencing was blood. These TCRs come from a woman older than 75 in good health.

This clonotype was seen more than once but under ten times. V and J are TRBV7-2 and TRBJ1-4; weak D call: TRBD1 (6 bases). The CDR3 runs 18 residues. V was trimmed by 2 bases and J by 0 bases, leaving 16 bases between them. From germline, CDR1 is SGHTA and CDR2 FQGNSA. The CDR3 coding sequence is TGTGCCAGCAGCTTACGGGGGGGGCTGGGTCCAACTAATGAAAAACTGTTTTTT. It specifies CASSLRGGLGPTNEKLFF.

This clonotype was observed a few times. DNA for the CDR3: TGTGCCAGCAGCTTGGGTGGAGGGGGGAGCAATCAGCCCCAGCATTTT. As protein: CASSLGGGGSNQPQHF. The chain combines TRBV5-6 with TRBJ1-5, with a weak D call TRBD1 (6 bases). The CDR3 runs to 16 residues. V lost 0 bases and J lost 1, with 11 bases in between. From germline, CDR1 is SGHDT and CDR2 YYEEEE.

V is TRBV3-1 and J is TRBJ1-2; no clear D gene. The CDR3 extends over 17 amino acids. Germline V CDR1 and CDR2: LGHDT, YNNKEL (reference sequence). Trimming pared 0 bases from V and 0 bases from J, leaving 14 bases between. CDR3 in DNA: TGTGCCAGCAGCCAAGATCGAGGAGGGAAGGCTAACTATGGCTACACCTTC. Its protein is CASSQDRGGKANYGYTF. Full variable domain (outside the CDR3, taken from reference TRBV3-1 and TRBJ1-2): DTAVSQTPKYLVTQMGNDKSIKCEQNLGHDTMYWYKQDSKKFLKIMFSYNNKELIINETVPNRFSPKSPDKAHLNLHINSLELGDSAVYFCASSQDRGGKANYGYTFGSGTRLTVV.